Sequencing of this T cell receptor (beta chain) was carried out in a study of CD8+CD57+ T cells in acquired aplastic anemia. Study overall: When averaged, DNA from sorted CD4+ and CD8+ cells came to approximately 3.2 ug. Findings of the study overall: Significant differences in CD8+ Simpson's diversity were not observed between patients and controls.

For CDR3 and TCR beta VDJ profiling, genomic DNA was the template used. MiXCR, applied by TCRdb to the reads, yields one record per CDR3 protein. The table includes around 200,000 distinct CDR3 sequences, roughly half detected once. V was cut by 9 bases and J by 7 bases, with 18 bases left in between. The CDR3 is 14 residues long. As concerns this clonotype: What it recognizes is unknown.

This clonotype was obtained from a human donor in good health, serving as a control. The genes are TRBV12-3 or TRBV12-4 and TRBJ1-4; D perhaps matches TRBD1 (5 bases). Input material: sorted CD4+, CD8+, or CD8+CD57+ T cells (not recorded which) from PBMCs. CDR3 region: CASQNQGIGEKLFF. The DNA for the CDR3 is TGTGCCAGTCAAAACCAGGGTATCGGTGAAAAACTGTTTTTT.